This T cell receptor beta chain was recorded in a study of PD-1 blockade in classical Hodgkin lymphoma. Study findings and constraints: By C4D1 there was a significant rise in CD4+ TCR diversity but not in CD8+ TCR diversity. Newly diagnosed and completely responding patients shared comparable baseline diversity. Reasons behind the repertoire differences stay unclear, perhaps disease activity or earlier therapy. Newly diagnosed patients reportedly trailed healthy donors in baseline TCR diversity.

This clone was picked up one time. Its specificity is not known. Time point: cycle 4 day 1 (C4D1), after five to seven weeks of nivolumab. All patients relapsed after autologous stem cell transplantation, and brentuximab vedotin exposure varied. Assay: immunoSEQ multiplex PCR; the TCRdb copy retains only in-frame clones and omits some. Here the sample spans about 90,000 clones, 75% to 95% being singletons. Between the trimmed V and J ends, which lost 5 bases and 0 bases, there was a span of 17 bases. The CDR3 has 18 residues. Germline assignment: CDR1 SEHNR and CDR2 FQNEAQ (reference sequence). This clonotype originated in a human donor with classical Hodgkin lymphoma. The V and J genes are TRBV7-9 and TRBJ2-6; possibly TRBD2 for D (6 bases). The sample in question was peripheral blood mononuclear cells (PBMCs), obtained before the fourth cycle of nivolumab. The CDR3 protein is CASSPRRGDPSGANVLTF. The CDR3 DNA follows: TGTGCCAGCAGCCCTAGGCGGGGAGACCCCTCTGGGGCCAACGTCCTGACTTTC.